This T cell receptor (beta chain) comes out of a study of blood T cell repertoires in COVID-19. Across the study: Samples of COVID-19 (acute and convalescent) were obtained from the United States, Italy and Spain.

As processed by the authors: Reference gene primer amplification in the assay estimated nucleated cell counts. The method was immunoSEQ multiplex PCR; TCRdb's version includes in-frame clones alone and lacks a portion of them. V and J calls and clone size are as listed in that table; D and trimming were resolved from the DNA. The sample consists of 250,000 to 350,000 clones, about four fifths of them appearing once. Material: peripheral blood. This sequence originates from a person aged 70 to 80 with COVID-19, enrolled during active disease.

The CDR3 loop is CASSLVGGERYEQYF. Here the CDR3 DNA reads TGTGCCAGCAGCTTAGTAGGGGGCGAACGATACGAGCAGTACTTC. This chain joins TRBV7-2 and TRBJ2-7; 7 bases agree with TRBD1. J was trimmed by 4 bases and V by 1 base; bases with no gene match: 7. The CDR3 consists of 15 residues. CDR1 is SGHTA and CDR2 is FQGNSA in the germline V gene.